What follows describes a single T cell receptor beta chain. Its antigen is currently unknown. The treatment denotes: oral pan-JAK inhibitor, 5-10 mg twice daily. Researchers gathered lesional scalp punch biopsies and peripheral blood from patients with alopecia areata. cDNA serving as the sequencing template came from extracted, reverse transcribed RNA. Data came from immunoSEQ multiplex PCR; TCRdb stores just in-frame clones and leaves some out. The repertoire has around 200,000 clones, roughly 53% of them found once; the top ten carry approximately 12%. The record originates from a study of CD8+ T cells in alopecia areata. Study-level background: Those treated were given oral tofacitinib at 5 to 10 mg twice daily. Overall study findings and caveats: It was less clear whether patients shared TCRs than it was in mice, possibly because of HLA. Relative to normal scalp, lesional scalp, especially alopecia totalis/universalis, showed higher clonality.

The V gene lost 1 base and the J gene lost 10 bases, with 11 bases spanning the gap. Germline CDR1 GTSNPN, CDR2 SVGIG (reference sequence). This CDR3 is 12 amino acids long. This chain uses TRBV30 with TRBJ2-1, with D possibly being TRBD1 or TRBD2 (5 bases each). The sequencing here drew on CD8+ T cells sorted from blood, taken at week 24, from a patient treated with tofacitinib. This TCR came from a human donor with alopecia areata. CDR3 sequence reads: CAWSGGFGEQFF. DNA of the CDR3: TGTGCCTGGAGTGGGGGGTTTGGGGAGCAGTTCTTC.